The T cell receptor beta chain described here comes from a study of CD8 T cells in Susac syndrome. It was with random hexamers that roughly 0.45 to 1 ug RNA was reverse transcribed. Amplification of the TCR beta CDR3 was carried out by immunoSEQ multiplex PCR, which spanned a total of 54 Vbeta and 13 Jbeta segments. TCRdb re-derived calls from the immunoSEQ multiplex PCR reads in MiXCR, one entry per CDR3 protein. The data show about 300,000 distinct CDR3 sequences, about 91% seen once. Sequencing of TCR beta was performed on blood CD8+ T cells and on blood CD4+ T cells. The patients serving as multiple sclerosis controls were treatment-naive. They had stable or active relapsing-remitting disease and fulfilled revised McDonald criteria. TEMRA cells were enriched by FACS, and CD4+ and CD8+ T cells were negatively isolated. The V end lost 3 bases, the J end lost 1 base, and 9 bases lay between the germline ends. CDR1 MRHNA and CDR2 SNTAGT come from the germline V gene. The CDR3 sequence is 14 residues long.

The receptor was derived from a human donor with multiple sclerosis. The chain couples TRBV6-4 to TRBJ1-1; D gene ambiguous. The sample was CD8+ T cells from PBMCs. The CDR3 bases are TGTGCCAGCAGTGAAGCCGGGGAGAACACTGAAGCTTTCTTT. Its translation: CASSEAGENTEAFF.